The 25 T cell receptor beta chains below all came from one sample that was sequenced in a study of T cells in Graves' hyperthyroidism and ophthalmopathy (dated by TCRdb to the late 2010s). Preparation of the library involved multiplex PCR. Sequencing was performed on an Illumina HiSeq 2000. The TCR beta CDR3 regions were amplified from RNA transcripts. The first round of RT-PCR for the TCR CDR3 was performed with the HTBI primer set and the Qiagen OneStep RT-PCR kit. The raw public data were reprocessed by TCRdb itself: fastp quality trimming at Q25, MiXCR clonotype calling, in-frame beta chains only. One record per CDR3 amino acid sequence lists the most common genes and DNA. The sample table contains roughly 800,000 distinct CDR3 sequences; only one count was recorded for about 38% of them. The biggest ten clones account for about 9% of the sample. What was sequenced was blood. The receptors shown here come from a man aged 18 to 29 with Graves' hyperthyroidism.

The V gene is TRBV11-2, the J gene TRBJ2-5; TRBD2 matches 8 bases. V shed 2 bases and J 0 bases; nucleotides not matched to a gene: 2. This CDR3 is built from 15 residues. The germline V gene encodes CDR1 SGHAT and CDR2 FQNNGV. CDR3 residues: CASSLSGGDQETQYF. CDR3 in DNA: TGTGCCAGCAGCTTAAGCGGGGGCGACCAAGAGACCCAGTACTTC. Full variable domain (remainder filled in from reference TRBV11-2 and TRBJ2-5): EAGVAQSPRYKIIEKRQSVAFWCNPISGHATLYWYQQILGQGPKLLIQFQNNGVVDDSQLPKDRFSAERLKGVDSTLKIQPAKLEDSAVYLCASSLSGGDQETQYFGPGTRLLVL.

This clonotype was seen many times. The CDR3 DNA is TGCAGCGCCGGGACTCAGAACACTGAAGCTTTCTTT. Its protein product is CSAGTQNTEAFF. The rearrangement uses TRBV29-1 and TRBJ1-1; tentative D call: TRBD1 (5 bases). The CDR3 is 12 residues long. Germline CDR1 is SQVTM and CDR2 is ANQGSEA. V was trimmed by 7 bases and J by 1 base, leaving 10 bases between them.

J is TRBJ1-1 and V is TRBV10-3, with a possible D match to TRBD1 (6 bases). The CDR3 loop spans 17 amino acids. Trimming removed 6 bases at V and 5 bases at J, with 25 bases between. CDR1 and CDR2 (germline): ENHRY, SYGVKD. The CDR3 protein is CAIRPTGTGTSGTEAFF. DNA of the CDR3: TGTGCCATCAGACCGACCGGGACCGGGACATCGGGGACTGAAGCTTTCTTT.

The chain employs TRBV4-1 and TRBJ1-1; D may be TRBD1 (6 bases). V was cut by 1 base and J by 11 bases, with 14 bases left in between. This CDR3 has 13 residues. Looked up from germline, CDR1 is MGHRA and CDR2 is YSYEKL. CDR3 sequence reads: CASSQAGQGSAFF. DNA of the CDR3: TGCGCCAGCAGCCAAGCTGGTCAGGGGAGTGCTTTCTTT.

The chain combines TRBV24-1 with TRBJ2-2, with D possibly being TRBD1 (6 bases). The CDR3 loop spans 15 amino acids. V lost 2 bases to trimming and J lost 6 bases, with 12 bases between them. The V gene's germline CDR1 is KGHDR and CDR2 SFDVKD. DNA of the CDR3: TGTGCCACCAGTGATTCCGCAGACAGGCCCGGGGAGCTGTTTTTT. Its protein product is CATSDSADRPGELFF.

This clonotype was counted a few times. The chain links TRBV4-1 to TRBJ1-1; weak D call: TRBD1 (5 bases). V was cut by 0 bases and J by 11 bases, with 16 bases left in between. Germline CDR1 reads MGHRA; CDR2 reads YSYEKL. The CDR3 runs to 14 residues. CDR3 bases: TGCGCCAGCAGCCAAGATCCGCTGGGGACCGAGGCTTTCTTT. Protein sequence: CASSQDPLGTEAFF.

This clonotype appeared many times. The chain combines TRBV15 with TRBJ1-1, with D hard to call. The CDR3 runs to 14 residues. V was clipped by 1 base and J by 6 bases, with 12 bases between them. Germline V gene sequence: CDR1 LNHNV, CDR2 YYDKDF (reference sequence). The CDR3 region has the DNA TGTGCCACCAGCAGAGTAGCAACGCGGGCTGAAGCTTTCTTT. As protein: CATSRVATRAEAFF.

In the case of this clonotype: A junction end diverges from the germline sequence, so it may reflect a read error. The chain joins TRBV10-3 to TRBJ1-1, with a possible D match to TRBD1 (5 bases). The germline CDR1 and CDR2 sequences are ENHRY and SYGVKD. There are 13 residues in the CDR3. The CDR3 here is CATSEAGQGEAFF. Here the CDR3 DNA reads TGTGCCACCAGTGAGGCGGGGCAGGGTGAAGCTTTCTTT.

This clonotype has just one count. The rearrangement uses TRBV10-3 and TRBJ1-1; D is possibly TRBD1 (5 bases). The CDR3 has 12 residues. The ends were cut back, 2 bases at V and 10 bases at J, with 11 bases in the middle. Per the germline V gene, CDR1 is ENHRY and CDR2 is SYGVKD. The CDR3 coding sequence is TGTGCCATCAGTGAGGGAGGGGCGCGAGCTTTCTTT. It is translated as CAISEGGARAFF.

A few counts support this clonotype. The CDR3 DNA follows: TGTGCCAGCGATCGAGAACTAGACCAAGAGACCCAGTACTTC. As protein: CASDRELDQETQYF. The V and J genes are TRBV2 and TRBJ2-5; possible D gene TRBD2, 5 bases. This CDR3 has 14 residues. Trimming took 8 bases from V and 0 from J, leaving 13 bases between them. Germline-derived CDR1 and CDR2 are SNHLY and FYNNEI.

A single count supports this clonotype. The rearrangement joins TRBV7-3 to TRBJ1-6; D is ambiguous. Germline V lookup: CDR1 SGHTA, CDR2 FQGTGA. This CDR3 is 12 amino acids long. Trimming took 2 bases from V and 13 from J, leaving 9 bases between them. CDR3 loop: CASSLDARPLHF. In DNA, the CDR3 is TGTGCCAGCAGCTTAGACGCCAGGCCCCTCCACTTT.

A word on this clonotype: At one of its ends the junction is not consistent with the germline gene, which may arise from a read error. The V and J genes are TRBV9 and TRBJ2-7, with TRBD1 identical over 7 bases. This CDR3 has 16 amino acids. The germline CDR1 and CDR2 sequences are SGDLS and YYNGEE. CDR3 coding DNA: TGTGTCAGCAGCGTAGGGACAGAAGCCCTCTCCTACGAGCAGTACTTC. Protein: CVSSVGTEALSYEQYF.

As regards this clonotype: A junction end diverges from the germline sequence, so it may reflect a read error. This chain links TRBV6-5 with TRBJ1-1, with TRBD1 matching 7 bases. CDR1 is MNHEY and CDR2 is SVGAGI in the germline V gene. This CDR3 comprises 12 residues. CDR3 coding DNA: TGTGCCATCAGTTACTCAGGGGGGGAAGCTTTCTTT. It translates to CAISYSGGEAFF.

This clonotype has a handful of counts. V gene TRBV5-1 combines with J gene TRBJ1-1; the match to TRBD1 covers 8 bases. This CDR3 region has 14 residues. V dropped 4 bases and J dropped 6; count of bases not matched to a gene: 8. Per the germline V gene, CDR1 is SGHRS and CDR2 is YFSETQ. CDR3 DNA: TGCGCCAGCAGCGGCGACAGGGGAGCAGCTGAAGCTTTCTTT. Its protein is CASSGDRGAAEAFF.

The chain combines TRBV20-1 with TRBJ2-7; D is ambiguous. The CDR3 contains 13 residues. Germline V gene data show CDR1 as DFQATT and CDR2 as SNEGSKA (reference sequence). V was pared by 5 bases and J by 4 bases, with 15 bases between. This chain's CDR3 is CSAPLQHNYEQYF. The CDR3 DNA reads as TGCAGTGCTCCTTTACAACACAATTACGAGCAGTACTTC.

The chain links TRBV5-5 to TRBJ2-2, with TRBD1 matching 7 bases. V lost 2 bases, J lost 1 base, and 5 bases stayed unmatched. This CDR3 has 16 residues. The germline gives CDR1 SGHKS, CDR2 YYEKEE (reference sequence). The CDR3 bases are TGTGCCAGCAGCTTAGCCACAGGGGTGAACACCGGGGAGCTGTTTTTT. Its translation: CASSLATGVNTGELFF.

This clonotype came up a few times. The chain recombines TRBV9 with TRBJ2-7, with 12 bases lining up with TRBD2. Per germline, CDR1 SGDLS and CDR2 YYNGEE. The CDR3 has 15 residues. The ends lost 4 bases at V and 6 bases at J; junction bases unmatched: 8. CDR3 DNA sequence: TGTGCCAGCAGCCCACGGACTAGCGGGGTCCTCGAGCAGTACTTC. Translating it yields CASSPRTSGVLEQYF.

This clonotype has only a few counts. V gene TRBV9 combines with J gene TRBJ1-1; D remains unclear. Deletions cut 4 bases from V and 4 bases from J, with 14 bases between. This CDR3 contains 14 residues. Per germline, CDR1 SGDLS and CDR2 YYNGEE. The CDR3 reads CASSPPGPGTEAFF. For the CDR3, the DNA is TGTGCCAGCAGCCCCCCGGGCCCAGGCACTGAAGCTTTCTTT.

In regard to this clonotype: A read error may be the cause here, since a much bigger clone is one base away. V is TRBV9 and J is TRBJ2-5; 7 nucleotides match TRBD2. Germline V gives CDR1 SGDLS, CDR2 YYNGEE. The CDR3 is made up of 14 amino acids. The CDR3 loop reads CANSGDGTEETQYF. CDR3 nucleotides: TGTGCCAACAGCGGGGACGGGACCGAAGAGACCCAGTACTTC.

This clonotype turned up a few times. Relative to the germline gene, one junction end is altered; a read error may explain this. V and J are TRBV7-9 and TRBJ2-5; 8 positions agree with TRBD2. Looked up from germline, CDR1 is SEHNR and CDR2 is FQNEAQ (reference sequence). This CDR3 is built from 15 residues. The chain's CDR3 is CASSLGSGIPETQYF. The CDR3 DNA is TGCGCCAGCAGCTTGGGTAGCGGGATCCCGGAGACCCAGTACTTC.

The rearrangement uses TRBV15 and TRBJ2-3, with D uncertain. Germline V gene lookup returns CDR1 LNHNV and CDR2 YYDKDF (reference sequence). This CDR3 contains 12 residues. Deletions cut 3 bases from V and 11 bases from J, with 12 bases between. The CDR3 loop reads CATSSTRPKQYF. The CDR3 DNA reads as TGTGCCACCAGCAGTACGAGGCCAAAGCAGTATTTT.

This clonotype has at least ten counts. The chain has TRBV19 and TRBJ1-1; unclear D gene. Germline CDR1 LNHDA, CDR2 SQIVND (reference sequence). This CDR3 has 12 amino acids. The V gene lost 2 bases and the J gene lost 7 bases, with 8 bases spanning the gap. CDR3 DNA sequence: TGTGCCAGTAGTATAAGGCGAGATGAAGCTTTCTTT. The encoded protein is CASSIRRDEAFF.

The V gene is TRBV12-3 or TRBV12-4, the J gene TRBJ1-6; no reliable D call. V was clipped by 2 bases and J by 6 bases, with 8 bases between them. The CDR3 runs to 14 residues. This CDR3 reads CASSLSGINSPLHF. Here the CDR3 DNA reads TGTGCCAGCAGTTTATCGGGCATTAATTCACCCCTCCACTTT.

This clonotype showed up just once. The J gene is TRBJ2-2, the V gene TRBV11-2; TRBD1 matches at 7 bases. This CDR3 has 16 amino acids. The germline V gene has CDR1 SGHAT and CDR2 FQNNGV. The J segment lost 5 bases and the V segment lost 5 bases, leaving 11 bases of the junction unmatched. CDR3 loop: CASSRLRGQRTGELFF. CDR3 bases: TGTGCCAGCAGCAGATTAAGGGGGCAAAGGACCGGGGAGCTGTTTTTT.

The rearrangement joins TRBV9 to TRBJ2-7; D remains ambiguous. Trimming stripped 4 bases from V and 1 base from J, with 15 bases between. The CDR3 consists of 15 residues. The germline CDR1 and CDR2 sequences are SGDLS and YYNGEE. CDR3 bases: TGTGCCAGCAGCCTAGGATTAGTGGCTTCCTACGAGCAGTACTTC. This translates into CASSLGLVASYEQYF.